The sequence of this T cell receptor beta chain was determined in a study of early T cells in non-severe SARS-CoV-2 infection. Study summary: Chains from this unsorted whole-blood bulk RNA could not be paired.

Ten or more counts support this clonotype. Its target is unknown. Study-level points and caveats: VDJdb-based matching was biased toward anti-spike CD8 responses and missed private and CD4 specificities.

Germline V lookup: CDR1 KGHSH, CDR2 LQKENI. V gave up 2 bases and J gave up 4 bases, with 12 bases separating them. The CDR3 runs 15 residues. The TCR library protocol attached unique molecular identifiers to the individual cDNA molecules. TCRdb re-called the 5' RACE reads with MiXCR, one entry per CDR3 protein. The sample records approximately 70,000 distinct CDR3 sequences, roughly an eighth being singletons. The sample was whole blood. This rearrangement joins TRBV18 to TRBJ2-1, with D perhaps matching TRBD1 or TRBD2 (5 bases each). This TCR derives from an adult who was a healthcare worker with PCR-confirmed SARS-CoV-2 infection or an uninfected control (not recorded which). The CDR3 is CASSPTGGPYNEQFF. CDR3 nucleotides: TGTGCCAGCTCACCAACAGGAGGACCATACAATGAGCAGTTCTTC.